The subject of this entry is one TCR beta chain. This sample was taken from a study of T cell responses to AZD1222 COVID-19 vaccine. The CDR3 sequence is 15 residues long. V lost 3 bases and J 3 bases, leaving 11 bases between the germline ends. The germline gives CDR1 LNHDA, CDR2 SQIVND (reference sequence). The table came from immunoSEQ multiplex PCR; TCRdb's copy has only in-frame clones and leaves some out. Here the sample spans about 150,000 clones, roughly 90% being singletons. The rearrangement links TRBV19 to TRBJ1-4; a weak D match, TRBD1 (6 bases). The sequence was obtained from an adult in good health. This specimen consisted of peripheral blood, obtained on day 0 of AZD1222 vaccination. The CDR3 region is CASSMGGAANEKLFF. CDR3 DNA sequence: TGTGCCAGTAGTATGGGGGGCGCAGCTAATGAAAAACTGTTTTTT.